This T cell receptor beta chain was recovered during a study of blood T cell repertoires in COVID-19. In Cohort 3, a recovered donor had either two negative PCRs, clearance, or symptom resolution. CDR1 and CDR2 from the germline V gene are MNHEY and SVGAGI. V lost 6 bases and J lost 8, with 16 bases in between. This CDR3 comprises 13 residues. Per the authors' pipeline: The authors estimated nucleated cell counts from reference gene primer amplification. TCRdb's table, derived via immunoSEQ multiplex PCR, lists solely in-frame clones and lacks some. V, J and clone size reflect that table, while D and trimming were determined from the DNA. The data contain a few hundred thousand clones, approximately 85% of them seen just once; the ten biggest clones take up 2.2%.

Sequenced input: PBMCs or T cells enriched from blood (not recorded which). The sequence was collected from a young man who had recovered from COVID-19. This chain joins TRBV6-5 and TRBJ1-2; D may be TRBD1 (6 bases). As DNA, the CDR3 is TGTGCCAGCAGCCCGGACAGCCCCTGGGGCTACACCTTC. Residues: CASSPDSPWGYTF.